This T cell receptor (beta chain) was identified in a study of T-cell reconstitution after alpha-beta-depleted transplantation in children (TCRdb year 2016). Some background on the complete study: The study quantitatively tracked T-cell immune reconstitution after TCRalphabeta/CD19-depleted allogeneic hematopoietic cell transplantation in children using TCR repertoire profiling.

In its sample, this clonotype was seen many times. Its antigen is unknown. Within one base of it there is no much larger clone, and no base qualities were kept. Taken from the germline V gene (reference sequence), the CDR1 and CDR2 loops are LGHDT and YNNKEL. V is trimmed back by 1 base and J by 9 bases, and the junction contains 2 bases that no gene match accounts for. The CDR3 holds 13 amino acids from the cysteine to the phenylalanine. Of the read, only the CDR3 DNA is kept; its 39 bases are in frame from base 1. Libraries came from PCR. Sequencer: Illumina HiSeq 2500. TCR library preparation used molecular barcoding, with unique molecular identifiers applied to normalize quantification of the TCRbeta repertoire. TCRdb reprocessed the public reads (quality trimming at Q25 with fastp, clone calling with MiXCR) and kept in-frame beta chains. Rows are combined by CDR3 protein, so each entry shows the most common genes and DNA. This sample gives over 200,000 distinct CDR3 sequences in total; about a tenth of them show up just once. The ten most abundant clones make up around 6% of the sample.

This material consisted of PBMCs from the stem cell graft donor, taken from the stem cell graft. The receptor was isolated from a human donor who donated a stem cell graft to a child with acute lymphoblastic leukemia. The rearranged chain carries TRBV3-1 and TRBJ2-5, with TRBD2 matching 10 junction bases. The sequenced DNA: TGTGCCAGCAGCCAAGTAGCGGGGGGCGCCCAGTACTTC. Its translation is CASSQVAGGAQYF.